Here is one T cell receptor beta chain with its context. What it binds is unknown. This specimen belongs to a study of cytomegalovirus exposure and HLA in healthy donors. J lost 7 bases, V lost 5 bases, and 10 bases had no gene match. The CDR3 totals 16 residues. Germline values: CDR1 SGHTA, CDR2 FQGNSA. Though nominally healthy at sampling, donors likely had unrecorded immune exposures. Researchers ran the PCR with 60 Vbeta and 13 Jbeta primers. TCRdb's table, derived via immunoSEQ multiplex PCR, lists solely in-frame clones and lacks some. The data contain 150,000 to 200,000 clones, around 80% of them singletons. Points from the study as a whole: Later analysis identified a missense DCLRE1C variant that was linked to TCR beta V- and J-gene trimming.

The chain combines TRBV7-2 with TRBJ2-2; 10 bases agree with TRBD2. The source material was PBMCs. The TCR was taken from a man aged 30 to 39 in good health and CMV-seronegative. The CDR3 reads CASSARPLAGYGELFF. In nucleotides, the CDR3 is TGTGCCAGCAGCGCCCGACCACTAGCGGGATACGGGGAGCTGTTTTTT.